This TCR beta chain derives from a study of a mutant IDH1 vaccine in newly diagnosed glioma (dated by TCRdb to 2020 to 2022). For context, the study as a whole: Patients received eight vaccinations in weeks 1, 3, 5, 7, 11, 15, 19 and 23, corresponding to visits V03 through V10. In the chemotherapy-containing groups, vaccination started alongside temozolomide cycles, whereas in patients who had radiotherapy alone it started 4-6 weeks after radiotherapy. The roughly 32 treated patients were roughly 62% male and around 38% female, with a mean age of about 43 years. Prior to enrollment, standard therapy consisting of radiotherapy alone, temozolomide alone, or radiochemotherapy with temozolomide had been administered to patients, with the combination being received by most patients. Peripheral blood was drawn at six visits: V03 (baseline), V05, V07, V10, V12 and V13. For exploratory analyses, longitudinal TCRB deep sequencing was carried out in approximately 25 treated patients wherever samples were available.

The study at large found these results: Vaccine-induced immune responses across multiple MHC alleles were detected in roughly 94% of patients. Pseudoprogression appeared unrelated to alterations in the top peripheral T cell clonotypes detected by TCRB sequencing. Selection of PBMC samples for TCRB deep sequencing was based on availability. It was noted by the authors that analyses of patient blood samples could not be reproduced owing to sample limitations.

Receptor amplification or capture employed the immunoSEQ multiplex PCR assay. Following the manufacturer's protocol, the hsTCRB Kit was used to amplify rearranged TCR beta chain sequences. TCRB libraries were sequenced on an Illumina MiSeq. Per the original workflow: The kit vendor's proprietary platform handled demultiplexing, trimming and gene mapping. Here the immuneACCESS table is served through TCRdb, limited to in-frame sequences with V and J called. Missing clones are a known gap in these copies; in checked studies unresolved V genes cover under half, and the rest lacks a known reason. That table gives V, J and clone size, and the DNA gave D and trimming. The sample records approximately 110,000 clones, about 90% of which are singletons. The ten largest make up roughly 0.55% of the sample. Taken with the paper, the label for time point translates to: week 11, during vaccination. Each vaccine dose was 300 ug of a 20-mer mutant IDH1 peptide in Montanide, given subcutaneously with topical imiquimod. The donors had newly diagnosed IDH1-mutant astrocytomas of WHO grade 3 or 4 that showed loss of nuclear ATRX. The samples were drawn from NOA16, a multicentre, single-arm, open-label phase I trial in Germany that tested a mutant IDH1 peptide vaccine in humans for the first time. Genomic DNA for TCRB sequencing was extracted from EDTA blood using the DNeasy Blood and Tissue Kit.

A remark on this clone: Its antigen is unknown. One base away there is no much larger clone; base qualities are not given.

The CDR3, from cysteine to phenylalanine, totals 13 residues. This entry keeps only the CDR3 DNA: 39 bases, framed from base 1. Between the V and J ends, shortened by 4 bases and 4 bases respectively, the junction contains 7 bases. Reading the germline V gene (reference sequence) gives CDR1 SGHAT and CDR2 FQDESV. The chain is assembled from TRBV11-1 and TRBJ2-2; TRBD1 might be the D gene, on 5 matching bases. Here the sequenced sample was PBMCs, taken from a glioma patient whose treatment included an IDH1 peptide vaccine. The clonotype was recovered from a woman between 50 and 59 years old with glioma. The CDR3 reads CASSWGGTGELFF. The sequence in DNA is TGTGCCAGCAGCTGGGGCGGCACCGGGGAGCTGTTTTTT.